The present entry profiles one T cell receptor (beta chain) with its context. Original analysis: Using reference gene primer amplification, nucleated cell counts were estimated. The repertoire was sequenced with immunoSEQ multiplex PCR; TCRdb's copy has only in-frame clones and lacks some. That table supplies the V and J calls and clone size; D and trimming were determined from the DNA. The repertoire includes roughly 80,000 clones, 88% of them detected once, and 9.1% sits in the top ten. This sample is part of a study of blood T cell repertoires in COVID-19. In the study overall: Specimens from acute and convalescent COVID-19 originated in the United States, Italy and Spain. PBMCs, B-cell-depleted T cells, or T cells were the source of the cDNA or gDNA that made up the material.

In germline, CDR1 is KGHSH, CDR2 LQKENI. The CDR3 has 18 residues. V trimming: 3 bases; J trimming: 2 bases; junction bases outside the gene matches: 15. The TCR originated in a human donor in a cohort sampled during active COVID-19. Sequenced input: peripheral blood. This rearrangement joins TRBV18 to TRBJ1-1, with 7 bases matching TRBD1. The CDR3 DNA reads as TGTGCCAGCTCACCGTCCTTGGGACAGATGTTAGTAAACACTGAAGCTTTCTTT. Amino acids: CASSPSLGQMLVNTEAFF.